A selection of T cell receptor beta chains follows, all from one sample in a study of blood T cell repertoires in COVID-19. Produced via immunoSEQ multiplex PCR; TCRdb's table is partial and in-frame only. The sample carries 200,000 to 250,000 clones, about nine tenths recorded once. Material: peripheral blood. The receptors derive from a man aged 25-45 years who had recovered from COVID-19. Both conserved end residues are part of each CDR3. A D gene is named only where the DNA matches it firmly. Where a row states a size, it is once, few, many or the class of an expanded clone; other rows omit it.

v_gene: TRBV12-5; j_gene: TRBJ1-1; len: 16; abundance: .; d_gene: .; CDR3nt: TGTGCTAGTGGTGAAGACTCCTGGGGGGGCCGCACTGAAGCTTTCTTT; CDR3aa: CASGEDSWGGRTEAFF
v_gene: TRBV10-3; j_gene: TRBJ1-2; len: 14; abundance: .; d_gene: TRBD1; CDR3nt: TGTGCCATCAGACGACAGGGGGCGGCCTATGGCTACACCTTC; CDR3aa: CAIRRQGAAYGYTF
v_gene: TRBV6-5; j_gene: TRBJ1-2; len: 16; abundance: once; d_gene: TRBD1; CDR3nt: TGTGCCAGCAGTTACTCGACAGGGGGGAGTTCCTATGGCTACACCTTC; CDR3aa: CASSYSTGGSSYGYTF
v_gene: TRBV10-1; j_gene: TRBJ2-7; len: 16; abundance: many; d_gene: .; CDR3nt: TGCGCCAGCAGTGATGGTTCGGCGGGGACGGACTACGAGCAGTACTTC; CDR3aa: CASSDGSAGTDYEQYF
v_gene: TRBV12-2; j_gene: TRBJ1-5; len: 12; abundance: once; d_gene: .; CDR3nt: TGTGCAAGTCGCTCCCCTAATCGGGCCCAGCATTTT; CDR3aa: CASRSPNRAQHF
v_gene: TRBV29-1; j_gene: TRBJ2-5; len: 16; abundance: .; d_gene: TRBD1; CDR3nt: TGCAGCGTTGCCCCGGGGATCCAGGGGGCAGGGGAGACCCAGTACTTC; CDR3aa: CSVAPGIQGAGETQYF
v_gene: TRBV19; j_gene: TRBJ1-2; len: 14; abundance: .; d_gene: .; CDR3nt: TGTGCCGTGGCGAGGGACGGGAGTATCGGGGGCTACACCTTC; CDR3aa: CAVARDGSIGGYTF
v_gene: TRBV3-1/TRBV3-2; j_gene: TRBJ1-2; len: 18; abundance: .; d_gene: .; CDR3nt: TGTGCCAGCAGCCAAGTTTCGGGTGACTCTGACAGGTACTATGGCTACACCTTC; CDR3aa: CASSQVSGDSDRYYGYTF
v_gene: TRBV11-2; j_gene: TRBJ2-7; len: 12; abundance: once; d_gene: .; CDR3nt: TGTGCCAGCAGCTTTTCTACGGACAGAGGAGTCTTC; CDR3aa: CASSFSTDRGVF
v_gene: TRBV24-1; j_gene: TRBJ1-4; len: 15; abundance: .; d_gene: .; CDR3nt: TGTGCCACCAGTGATCGGCAGGGCACTAATGAAAAACTGTTTTTT; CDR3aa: CATSDRQGTNEKLFF
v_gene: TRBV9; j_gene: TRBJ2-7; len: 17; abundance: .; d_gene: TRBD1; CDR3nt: TGTGCCAGCAGCGGACCAGCACAGGGGGCGTATAAGTCCGAGCAGTACTTC; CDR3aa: CASSGPAQGAYKSEQYF
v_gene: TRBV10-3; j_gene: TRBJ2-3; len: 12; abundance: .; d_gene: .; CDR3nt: TGTGCCATCTGGGAGCGCACAGATACGCAGTATTTT; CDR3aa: CAIWERTDTQYF
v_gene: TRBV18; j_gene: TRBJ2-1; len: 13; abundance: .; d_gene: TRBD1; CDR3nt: TGTGCCAGCCAGGAACAGGGGGACAATGAGCAGTTCTTC; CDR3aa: CASQEQGDNEQFF
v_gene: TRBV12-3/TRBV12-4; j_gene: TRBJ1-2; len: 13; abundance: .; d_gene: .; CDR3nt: TGTGCCAGCAGTTTCCCGGGTCGCTATGGCTACACCTTC; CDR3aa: CASSFPGRYGYTF
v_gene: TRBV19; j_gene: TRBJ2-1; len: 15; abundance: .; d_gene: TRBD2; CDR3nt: TGTGCCAGTAGTATCATTAGCGGGGGTTACAATGAGCAGTTCTTC; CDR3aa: CASSIISGGYNEQFF
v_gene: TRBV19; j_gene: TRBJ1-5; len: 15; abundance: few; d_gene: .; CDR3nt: TGTGCCAGTAGTACCCGAGACAGTAGCAATCAGCCCCAGCATTTT; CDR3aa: CASSTRDSSNQPQHF
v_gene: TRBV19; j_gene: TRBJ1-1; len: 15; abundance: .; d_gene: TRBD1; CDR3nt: TGTGCCAGTAGTATAAGGGGACAGGGGAACACTGAAGCTTTCTTT; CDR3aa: CASSIRGQGNTEAFF
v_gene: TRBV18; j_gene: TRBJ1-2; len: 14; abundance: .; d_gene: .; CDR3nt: TGTGCCAGCTCGACGAGGGATGGGAACTATGGCTACACCTTC; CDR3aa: CASSTRDGNYGYTF
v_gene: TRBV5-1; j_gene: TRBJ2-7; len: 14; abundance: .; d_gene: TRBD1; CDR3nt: TGCGCCAGCAGCTTGGCCCGGGACAGGCGTGGGCAGTACTTC; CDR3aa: CASSLARDRRGQYF
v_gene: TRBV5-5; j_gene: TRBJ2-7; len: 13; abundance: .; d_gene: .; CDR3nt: TGTGCCAGCAGCTTGACACAGGGCTCCGAGCAGTACTTC; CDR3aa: CASSLTQGSEQYF
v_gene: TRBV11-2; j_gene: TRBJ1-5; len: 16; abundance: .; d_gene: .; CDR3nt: TGTGCCAGCAGCGCCGACAGGTCATTTAGCAATCAGCCCCAGCATTTT; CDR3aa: CASSADRSFSNQPQHF
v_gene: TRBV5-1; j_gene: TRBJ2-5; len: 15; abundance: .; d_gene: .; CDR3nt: TGCGCCAGCAGCTTGGCAGTCCAGAACCAAGAGACCCAGTACTTC; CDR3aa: CASSLAVQNQETQYF
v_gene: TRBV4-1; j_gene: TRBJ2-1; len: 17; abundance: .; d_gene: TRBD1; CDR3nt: TGCGCCAGCAGCCCCCAGACCGGGACAGGGAGGGTCAATGAGCAGTTCTTC; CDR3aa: CASSPQTGTGRVNEQFF
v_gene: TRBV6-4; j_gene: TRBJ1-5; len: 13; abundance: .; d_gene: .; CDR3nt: TGTGCCAGCAGCGAATCCGAGGATCAGCCCCAGCATTTT; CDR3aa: CASSESEDQPQHF
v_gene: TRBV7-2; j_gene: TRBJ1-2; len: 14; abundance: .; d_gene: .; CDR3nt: TGTGCCAGCAGCTTATCGGTTTCTAACTATGGCTACACCTTC; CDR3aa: CASSLSVSNYGYTF
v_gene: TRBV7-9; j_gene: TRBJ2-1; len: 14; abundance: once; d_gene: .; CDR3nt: TGTGCCAGCAGCTTAGTCGGGGGAGTGGGTGAGCAGTTCTTC; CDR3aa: CASSLVGGVGEQFF
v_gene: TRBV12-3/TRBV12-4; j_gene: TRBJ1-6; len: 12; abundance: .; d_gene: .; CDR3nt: TGTGCCAGCAGTCTTAGAAATTCACCCCTCCACTTT; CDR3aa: CASSLRNSPLHF
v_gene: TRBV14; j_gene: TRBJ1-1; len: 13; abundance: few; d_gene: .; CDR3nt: TGTGCCAGCAGCCCCGACAGGAGGACTGAAGCTTTCTTT; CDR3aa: CASSPDRRTEAFF
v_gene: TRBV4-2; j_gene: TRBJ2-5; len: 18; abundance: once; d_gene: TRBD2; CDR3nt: TGTGCCAGCAGCCAAGATGGGATAGCGGGGGGCCAAGGAGAGACCCAGTACTTC; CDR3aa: CASSQDGIAGGQGETQYF
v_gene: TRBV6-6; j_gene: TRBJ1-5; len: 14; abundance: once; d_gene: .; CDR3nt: TGTGCCATCCGGGCAGGGGTGAGCAATCAGCCCCAGCATTTT; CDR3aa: CAIRAGVSNQPQHF
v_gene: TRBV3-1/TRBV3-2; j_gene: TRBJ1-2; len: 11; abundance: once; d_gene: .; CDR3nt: TGTGCCAGCAGCCACCCGTATGGCTACACCTTC; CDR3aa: CASSHPYGYTF
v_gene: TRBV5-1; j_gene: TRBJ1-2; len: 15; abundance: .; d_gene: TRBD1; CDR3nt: TGCGCCAGCAGCCCAGGAGGGGGCTATAACTATGGCTACACCTTC; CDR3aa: CASSPGGGYNYGYTF
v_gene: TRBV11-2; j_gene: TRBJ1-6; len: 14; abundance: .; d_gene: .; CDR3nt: TGTGCCAGCAGCTCTGACCCGGGTAATTCACCCCTCCACTTT; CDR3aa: CASSSDPGNSPLHF
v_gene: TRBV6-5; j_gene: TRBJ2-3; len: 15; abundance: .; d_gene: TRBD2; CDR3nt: TGTGCCAGCAGTCCATCCTGGACTAGTGCAGATACGCAGTATTTT; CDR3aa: CASSPSWTSADTQYF
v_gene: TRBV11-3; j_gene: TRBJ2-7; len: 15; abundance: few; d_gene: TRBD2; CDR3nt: TGTGCCAGCAGCTTTCCGGGACTATTTTTCTACGAGCAGTACTTC; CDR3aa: CASSFPGLFFYEQYF
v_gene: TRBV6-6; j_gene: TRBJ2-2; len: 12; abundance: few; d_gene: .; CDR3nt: TGTGCCAACCGAGCGGGTCCCGGGGAGCTGTTTTTT; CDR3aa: CANRAGPGELFF
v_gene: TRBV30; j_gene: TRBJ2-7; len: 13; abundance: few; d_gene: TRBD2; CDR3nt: TGTGCCTGGTCTAGCGGGGGGCACTACGAGCAGTACTTC; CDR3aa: CAWSSGGHYEQYF
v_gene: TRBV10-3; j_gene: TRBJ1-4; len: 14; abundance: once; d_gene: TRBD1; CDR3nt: TGTGCCATCAGTGGAGGACAGGGTAATGAAAAACTGTTTTTT; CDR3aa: CAISGGQGNEKLFF
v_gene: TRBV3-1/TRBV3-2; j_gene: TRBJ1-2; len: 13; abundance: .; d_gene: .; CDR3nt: TGTGCCAGCAGCCATAACGCGGGCTCTGGCTACACCTTC; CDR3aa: CASSHNAGSGYTF
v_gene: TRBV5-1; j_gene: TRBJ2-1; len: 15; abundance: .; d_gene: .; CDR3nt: TGCGCCAGCAGGGAGGGTTTGGGTTCCTACAATGAGCAGTTCTTC; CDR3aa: CASREGLGSYNEQFF
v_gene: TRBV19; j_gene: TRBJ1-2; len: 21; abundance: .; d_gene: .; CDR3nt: TGTGCCAGTAGTATAGGCTACCCGAACGGGAACCCGAAGGTCCCCAACTATGGCTACACCTTC; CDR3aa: CASSIGYPNGNPKVPNYGYTF
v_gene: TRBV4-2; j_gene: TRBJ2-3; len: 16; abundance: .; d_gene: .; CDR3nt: TGTGCCAGCAGCCAAGAGACTGTTTCTAGCACAGATACGCAGTATTTT; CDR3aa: CASSQETVSSTDTQYF
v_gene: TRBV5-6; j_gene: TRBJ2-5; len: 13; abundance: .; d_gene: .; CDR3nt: TGTGCCAGCAGCTTGGGTGAGAGGCAGACCCAGTACTTC; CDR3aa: CASSLGERQTQYF
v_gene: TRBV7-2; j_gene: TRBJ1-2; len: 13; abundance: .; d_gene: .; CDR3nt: TGTGCCAGCAGCGCTCGGTCTCTTCGTGGCTACACCTTC; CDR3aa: CASSARSLRGYTF
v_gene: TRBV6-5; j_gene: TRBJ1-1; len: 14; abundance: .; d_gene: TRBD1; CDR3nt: TGTGCCAGCTGGGAGGACAGGTTGAACACTGAAGCTTTCTTT; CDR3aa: CASWEDRLNTEAFF
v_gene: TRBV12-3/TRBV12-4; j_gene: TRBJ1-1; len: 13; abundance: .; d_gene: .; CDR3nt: TGTGCCAGCAGTTTGAGGGTGAACACTGAAGCTTTCTTT; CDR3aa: CASSLRVNTEAFF
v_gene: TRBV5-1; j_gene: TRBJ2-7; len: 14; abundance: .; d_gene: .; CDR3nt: TGCGCCAGCAGTAGCAGACAGGCTAACTACGAGCAGTACTTC; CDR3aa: CASSSRQANYEQYF
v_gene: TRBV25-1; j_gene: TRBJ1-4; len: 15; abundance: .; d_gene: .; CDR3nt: TGTGCCAGCAGTGAATCGGGGGGCTTGAGTGAAAAACTGTTTTTT; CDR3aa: CASSESGGLSEKLFF
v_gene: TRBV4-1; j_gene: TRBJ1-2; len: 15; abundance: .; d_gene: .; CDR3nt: TGCGCCAGCAGCCCCTCCGGAGATCCCCGAGAGGGCTACACCTTC; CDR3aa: CASSPSGDPREGYTF